The rows below give T cell receptor beta chains drawn from one sample of a study of T cell repertoires in cytomegalovirus infection. TCRdb processed the reads anew with MiXCR; each CDR3 protein has one entry. Among under 350,000 distinct CDR3 sequences listed, around 10% were seen once. Sequenced: PBMCs. The receptors were sampled from a human donor in good health (CMV status not recorded). Some clones in this sample may be carry-over from other donors' samples. Each CDR3 is given with its conserved first and last residue. D genes are given only for firm matches. The size entry is marked missing in some rows and otherwise reads once, few, many or a size class.

CASSSGGPVDTQYF	TGTGCCAGCAGCTCGGGGGGACCCGTGGATACGCAGTATTTT	TRBJ2-3	TRBD2	many	TRBV7-3
CASSQDWDLNEQFF	TGTGCCAGCAGCCAAGATTGGGACCTCAATGAGCAGTTCTTC	TRBJ2-1	NA	few	TRBV14
CASSLRVFGSVNNSPLHF	TGTGCCAGCAGCTTGAGAGTCTTCGGCAGCGTGAATAATTCACCCCTCCACTTT	TRBJ1-6	NA	many	TRBV7-2
CSAKRGPSTDTQYF	TGCAGTGCCAAGCGGGGGCCGAGCACAGATACGCAGTATTTT	TRBJ2-3	TRBD2	many	TRBV20-1
CASSLGALSRGQPQHF	TGCGCCAGCAGCTTGGGAGCCCTGTCAAGGGGACAGCCCCAGCATTTT	TRBJ1-5	NA	many	TRBV5-1
CASSLTGYYEQYF	TGTGCCAGCAGTTTAACTGGTTACTACGAGCAGTACTTC	TRBJ2-7	NA	many	TRBV12-3/TRBV12-4
CASSDLDRRIYNEQFF	TGTGCCAGCAGCGACCTAGACAGGCGAATTTACAATGAGCAGTTCTTC	TRBJ2-1	NA	few	TRBV9
CASSAGLVSNQPQHF	TGTGCCAGCAGCGCAGGGTTAGTGAGCAATCAGCCCCAGCATTTT	TRBJ1-5	NA	many	TRBV12-3/TRBV12-4
CASSWGQSNVLTF	TGTGCCAGCAGCTGGGGACAGAGCAACGTCCTGACTTTC	TRBJ2-6	TRBD1	many	TRBV7-2
CASSPILGVLNTEAFF	TGTGCCAGCAGCCCCATCCTGGGGGTCTTGAACACTGAAGCTTTCTTT	TRBJ1-1	NA	many	TRBV4-2
CASSSRYEAFF	TGTGCCAGCAGTTCCAGATATGAAGCTTTCTTT	TRBJ1-1	NA	few	TRBV28
CASRGGQETQYF	TGTGCCAGCAGAGGGGGTCAAGAGACCCAGTACTTC	TRBJ2-5	NA	many	TRBV28
CASSFDPRGHGYTF	TGTGCCAGCAGTTTCGATCCCAGGGGGCATGGCTACACCTTC	TRBJ1-2	TRBD1	many	TRBV12-3/TRBV12-4
CASSYGAFTDTQYF	TGTGCCAGCAGTTATGGGGCCTTCACAGATACGCAGTATTTT	TRBJ2-3	NA	NA	TRBV6-5
CASSTDPNTGELFF	TGTGCCAGCAGCACCGATCCGAACACCGGGGAGCTGTTTTTT	TRBJ2-2	NA	many	TRBV7-2
CASSRGGAYNEQFF	TGTGCCAGCAGCCGCGGGGGGGCCTACAATGAGCAGTTCTTC	TRBJ2-1	TRBD2	many	TRBV7-8
CASSQEGGPYREGKEKLFF	TGCGCCAGCAGCCAAGAGGGGGGTCCCTACAGGGAGGGGAAGGAAAAACTGTTTTTT	TRBJ1-4	NA	many	TRBV4-3
CSVGPYQETQYF	TGCAGCGTTGGTCCGTACCAAGAGACCCAGTACTTC	TRBJ2-5	NA	many	TRBV29-1
CASSYGQGGSSYNSPLHF	TGTGCCAGCAGTTACGGGCAGGGAGGGAGCTCCTATAATTCACCCCTCCACTTT	TRBJ1-6	NA	many	TRBV6-5
CSARDRDSGVYNEQFF	TGCAGTGCTAGAGATCGTGATAGCGGGGTCTACAATGAGCAGTTCTTC	TRBJ2-1	TRBD2	NA	TRBV20-1
CSAVRPGQPQHF	TGCAGTGCCGTCAGGCCGGGTCAGCCCCAGCATTTT	TRBJ1-5	NA	NA	TRBV20-1
CASLRGTSSTDTQYF	TGTGCCAGCCTCCGGGGGACTAGCAGTACAGATACGCAGTATTTT	TRBJ2-3	TRBD2	many	TRBV2
CASRVGGSYEQYF	TGTGCCAGCAGAGTAGGGGGTTCCTACGAGCAGTACTTC	TRBJ2-7	NA	many	TRBV11-1
CASSQESVRRTGSYNEQFF	TGCGCCAGCAGCCAAGAAAGCGTCCGAAGGACAGGGTCCTACAATGAGCAGTTCTTC	TRBJ2-1	TRBD1	many	TRBV4-1
CASARSRPTNEKLFF	TGTGCCAGCGCGCGGAGTCGTCCAACTAATGAAAAACTGTTTTTT	TRBJ1-4	NA	many	TRBV28
CASSPLGTQPQHF	TGTGCCAGCAGCCCCCTAGGAACGCAGCCCCAGCATTTT	TRBJ1-5	NA	many	TRBV7-2
CATSDYGRSSTDTQYF	TGTGCCACCAGTGATTATGGACGGTCCAGCACAGATACGCAGTATTTT	TRBJ2-3	NA	few	TRBV24-1
CASSLTGRAGELFF	TGTGCCAGCAGCTTAACAGGGAGGGCCGGGGAGCTGTTTTTT	TRBJ2-2	NA	many	TRBV7-2
CASSPGVGAEAFF	TGTGCCAGCAGCCCCGGGGTCGGGGCTGAAGCTTTCTTT	TRBJ1-1	NA	few	TRBV27
CASSQEGRGLYNEQFF	TGCGCCAGCAGCCAAGAAGGGAGAGGCCTCTACAATGAGCAGTTCTTC	TRBJ2-1	NA	once	TRBV4-3
CASSPGSLTYEQYF	TGTGCCAGCAGCCCCGGGAGCCTAACCTACGAGCAGTACTTC	TRBJ2-7	NA	many	TRBV7-9
CASSLDPGRGETQYF	TGTGCCAGCAGCTTAGATCCGGGCCGGGGGGAGACCCAGTACTTC	TRBJ2-5	NA	many	TRBV7-9
CSQVPGEPYNEQFF	TGCAGCCAAGTCCCAGGGGAACCCTACAATGAGCAGTTCTTC	TRBJ2-1	NA	many	TRBV29-1
CASSYLGTSVGDTQYF	TGTGCCAGCAGTTACTTAGGGACTAGCGTGGGAGATACGCAGTATTTT	TRBJ2-3	TRBD2	many	TRBV6-5
CASSFGAGYNSPLHF	TGTGCCAGCAGTTTCGGGGCGGGGTATAATTCACCCCTCCACTTT	TRBJ1-6	NA	many	TRBV12-3/TRBV12-4
CSARGTGNYGYTF	TGCAGTGCACGAGGGACAGGGAACTATGGCTACACCTTC	TRBJ1-2	TRBD1	NA	TRBV20-1
CSAPHKSNEKLFF	TGCAGTGCGCCACATAAATCTAATGAAAAACTGTTTTTT	TRBJ1-4	NA	few	TRBV20-1
CASSPSVVLSTEAFF	TGTGCCAGCAGCCCAAGCGTAGTCTTGAGCACTGAAGCTTTCTTT	TRBJ1-1	NA	many	TRBV14
CASSYLDRGQGEAFF	TGTGCCAGCAGCTACCTCGACAGGGGGCAAGGTGAAGCTTTCTTT	TRBJ1-1	TRBD1	many	TRBV5-5
CASRDAIEQFF	TGTGCCAGCAGGGACGCCATAGAGCAGTTCTTC	TRBJ2-1	NA	many	TRBV3-1
CASSQNPLAGQETQYF	TGTGCCAGCAGCCAAAACCCTCTAGCGGGGCAAGAGACCCAGTACTTC	TRBJ2-5	TRBD2	many	TRBV5-4
CASKGRVSEGNEQFF	TGTGCCAGCAAGGGTAGAGTGTCTGAGGGCAATGAGCAGTTCTTC	TRBJ2-1	NA	few	TRBV2
CSAPTGDTGELFF	TGCAGTGCCCCTACAGGGGACACCGGGGAGCTGTTTTTT	TRBJ2-2	TRBD1	NA	TRBV20-1
CASSLGTGLINHEQFF	TGTGCCAGCAGCTTAGGTACGGGACTGATTAACCATGAGCAGTTCTTC	TRBJ2-1	NA	many	TRBV7-9
CASSDRQGSSGANVLTF	TGTGCCAGCAGTGATCGACAGGGTTCCTCTGGGGCCAACGTCCTGACTTTC	TRBJ2-6	TRBD1	few	TRBV2
CSASNSGVLRGYTF	TGCAGTGCTAGCAACTCAGGGGTTTTGCGAGGCTACACCTTC	TRBJ1-2	NA	NA	TRBV20-1
CSVEGTASLYGYTF	TGCAGCGTGGAAGGGACAGCCAGTCTCTATGGCTACACCTTC	TRBJ1-2	TRBD1	NA	TRBV29-1
CASSPQGDYNEQFF	TGTGCCAGCAGCCCCCAGGGAGACTACAATGAGCAGTTCTTC	TRBJ2-1	NA	NA	TRBV25-1
CASRYSVDTGELFF	TGTGCCAGCAGATACAGCGTTGACACCGGGGAGCTGTTTTTT	TRBJ2-2	NA	NA	TRBV28
CASSTMGQNKNIQYF	TGCGCCAGCAGTACCATGGGACAGAACAAAAACATTCAGTACTTC	TRBJ2-4	TRBD1	many	TRBV10-2
CSVRGLSVDTQYF	TGCAGCGTCCGGGGCCTCTCTGTGGATACGCAGTATTTT	TRBJ2-3	NA	few	TRBV29-1
CASSQSVGNEQFF	TGTGCCAGCAGTCAATCAGTTGGCAATGAGCAGTTCTTC	TRBJ2-1	NA	many	TRBV12-3/TRBV12-4
CSGRTGPNTGELFF	TGCAGCGGAAGGACAGGGCCAAACACCGGGGAGCTGTTTTTT	TRBJ2-2	TRBD1	many	TRBV29-1
CASSFEGLAGGDEQFF	TGTGCCAGCAGCTTTGAGGGACTAGCGGGGGGGGATGAGCAGTTCTTC	TRBJ2-1	TRBD2	NA	TRBV7-6
CASSLQASENEKLFF	TGTGCCAGCAGCCTCCAAGCGAGTGAAAATGAAAAACTGTTTTTT	TRBJ1-4	NA	many	TRBV7-2
CARNRGRGGGSPLHF	TGTGCCAGGAACCGGGGGAGGGGAGGAGGTTCACCCCTCCACTTT	TRBJ1-6	NA	many	TRBV2
CASSYVRQGSNQPQHF	TGTGCCAGCAGCTATGTAAGACAGGGGAGCAATCAGCCCCAGCATTTT	TRBJ1-5	TRBD1	many	TRBV7-2
CASSLSVLLYGYTF	TGTGCCAGCAGTTTATCCGTACTCCTTTATGGCTACACCTTC	TRBJ1-2	NA	few	TRBV28
CSARSPSGGPPLQYF	TGCAGTGCTAGATCCCCTAGCGGGGGGCCTCCTCTTCAGTACTTC	TRBJ2-7	TRBD2	NA	TRBV20-1